Here is one TCR beta chain with its context. What this receptor recognizes is not known. Base quality data are lacking; no much larger clone is found one base away. The CDR3 regions of human TCRbeta chains were analyzed by immunosequencing. The source study handled its data this way. Repertoire TCRs were matched against a reference library of SARS-CoV-2-specific TCRs generated with the MIRA antigen-specificity platform. Breadth was defined as the fraction of unique TCRs that were SARS-CoV-2-associated, and depth was defined as the fraction of total T cells that were SARS-CoV-2-associated. Using the MIRA data, each spike-specific TCR was mapped to the spike region that the TCR reacts to and placed in a CD4 or CD8 class. Log10-transformed breadth and depth values were compared by one-way ANOVA with Sidak's multiple comparisons tests. TCRdb provides this immuneACCESS table in a form limited to in-frame rearrangements. Some clones are lacking; in checked studies, under half of them reflect an unresolved V gene, and why the rest are absent is not known. The DNA was the basis for D and trimming; V, J and clone size are from that table. Within this sample are about 150,000 clones, with 90% of them counted one time only. The ten largest clones take up 3% to 3.5% of the sample.

Via the germline V gene (reference sequence), CDR1 is LGHDT and CDR2 YNNKEL. Between the V and J ends, shortened by 0 bases and 2 bases respectively, the junction contains 11 bases. Counted from cysteine to phenylalanine, this CDR3 has 15 amino acids. Only the CDR3 DNA is retained, 45 bases long and in frame from the first base. The data belong to a study of T cell responses to AZD1222 COVID-19 vaccine (dated by TCRdb to the early 2020s). With regard to the full study: A total of roughly 240 trial participants underwent TCR sequencing, of whom around 200 received two doses of AZD1222 and about 25 received two doses of the MenACWY control vaccine. Trial participants were enrolled by age into 18-55, 56-69 and 70-plus year subgroups, with around 140, 26 and 57 TCR-sequenced participants respectively.

Results and caveats for the whole study, not just this receptor: Participants were mostly white British, with more females than males. The authors suggested clonal diversity may have been underestimated. The 56-69-year group was small, and its depth increase did not reach significance, likely because of low power. Vaccine-associated CD4 TCRs spanned the whole spike protein, with dominant responses in regions 160-218 and 743-854. After two AZD1222 doses, spike-specific TCR breadth and depth were significantly higher than at day 0 and than in MenACWY recipients. Nearly half of unique spike-specific TCRs reportedly recognized epitopes outside regions mutated in the B.1.351 and B.1.1.7 variants. No day 14 peak-response samples were available, so repertoires were characterized only after the peak T cell response. Conclusions about previously exposed vaccinees are limited because only 6 or 7 AZD1222 recipients were SARS-CoV-2 seropositive at baseline.

The time point tag for this specimen amounts to: about 28 days (+/-7) after the second vaccine dose. AZD1222 recipients given second doses at about 4 weeks or at about 12 weeks were pooled, since spike-specific TCR depth and breadth were not found to differ between the two schedules. The vaccinee samples were drawn from two UK trials, COV001 and COV002, one of which was a single-blind randomized controlled phase 2/3 trial testing AZD1222 (ChAdOx1 nCoV-19) in healthy adults. For TCRbeta chain sequencing, PBMC samples from trial participants were taken at day 0 and at day 28 after the second dose. The V gene is TRBV3-1 (or the pseudogene TRBV3-2) and the J gene is TRBJ2-7; the D call is tentative, TRBD1 or TRBD2, as each matches 6 bases. Specimen: peripheral blood, collected 28 days after the second AZD1222 dose. The receptor was isolated from an adult who received the AZD1222 COVID-19 vaccine. In nucleotides, the sequence is TGTGCCAGCAGCCAAGATGGTGGGGGGCCCTACGAGCAGTACTTC. It translates to CASSQDGGGPYEQYF.